The rows below give T cell receptor beta chains drawn from one sample of a study of identical twins. TCRdb recomputed calls from the 5' RACE reads with MiXCR, one row per CDR3 protein. The profile shows 510,000 or so distinct CDR3 sequences, 15% of them singletons. The sample was also linked to a second study, of yellow fever vaccine responses in identical twins.

Sequencing was carried out using CD4+ T cells sorted from blood. The receptors derive from a woman younger than 30 in good health. Each CDR3 is given with its conserved first and last residue. The D gene is left open where the match is weak. A row's size may be missing; if present it is once, few, many or a size class.

clone size,J gene,D gene,V gene,CDR3 DNA,CDR3 protein
few,TRBJ2-1,.,TRBV27,TGTGCCAGCAGTTTAGATTCTGATTTTGGTGAGCAGTTCTTC,CASSLDSDFGEQFF
.,TRBJ2-1,TRBD1,TRBV29-1,TGCAGCGTGGTTCAGTCGCCGAACAGGGGCAGGGAGCAGTTCTTC,CSVVQSPNRGREQFF
few,TRBJ2-5,.,TRBV24-1,TGTGCCACCAGTGATATTAACACCGGGGCGCGTGGGCAAGAGACCCAGTACTTC,CATSDINTGARGQETQYF
once,TRBJ2-1,.,TRBV3-1,TGTGCCAGCAGCCAAAGGCTTTTCCGACAGGCGAACAATGAGCAGTTCTTC,CASSQRLFRQANNEQFF
.,TRBJ2-1,TRBD2,TRBV10-1,TGCGCCAGCAGTGAGAGGGCGGGAGGGGGTCAGAATGAGCAGTTCTTC,CASSERAGGGQNEQFF
.,TRBJ2-1,TRBD2,TRBV5-1,TGCGCCAGCAGAGTGACTAGCGGGAGCTATGAGCAGTTCTTC,CASRVTSGSYEQFF
many,TRBJ2-5,.,TRBV5-1,TGCGCCAGCAGCTCAAAAGAGACCCAGTACTTC,CASSSKETQYF
.,TRBJ2-5,TRBD2,TRBV4-2,TGTGCCAGCAGCCAAGGGGTAGCGGGAGAGACCCAGTACTTC,CASSQGVAGETQYF
few,TRBJ2-1,TRBD2,TRBV2,TGTGCCAGCAGGGTGAGAGCGGGGTCCTACAATGAGCAGTTCTTC,CASRVRAGSYNEQFF
few,TRBJ2-1,TRBD1,TRBV3-1,TGTGCCAGCAGCCAAGATGCCAGGGGGAATGAGCAGTTCTTC,CASSQDARGNEQFF
.,TRBJ1-5,.,TRBV14,TGTGCCAGCAGCCAAGGGTGGGGTCAGCCCCAGCATTTT,CASSQGWGQPQHF
.,TRBJ2-5,.,TRBV28,TGTGCCAGCAGTTTCCGGACCGGTTCGGGACTGGAGACCCAGTACTTC,CASSFRTGSGLETQYF
.,TRBJ2-3,.,TRBV3-1,TGTGCCAGCAGCCCGGTTCGGGGTCTGGAGTATTTT,CASSPVRGLEYF
many,TRBJ2-2,.,TRBV12-3/TRBV12-4,TGTGCCACCACCGGGGATAGGGTAAAAACCGGGGAGCTGTTTTTT,CATTGDRVKTGELFF
few,TRBJ1-6,.,TRBV20-1,TGCAGTGCTACAACGTGGGGGTCGCCAAATAATTCACCCCTCCACTTT,CSATTWGSPNNSPLHF
.,TRBJ2-5,TRBD2,TRBV12-3/TRBV12-4,TGTGCCACTAATGGGGGACTAGCGGAAGAGACCCAGTACTTC,CATNGGLAEETQYF
.,TRBJ2-3,.,TRBV7-9,TGTGCCAGCAGCCCGATCTTCATTTCAGGGGCAGATACGCAGTATTTT,CASSPIFISGADTQYF